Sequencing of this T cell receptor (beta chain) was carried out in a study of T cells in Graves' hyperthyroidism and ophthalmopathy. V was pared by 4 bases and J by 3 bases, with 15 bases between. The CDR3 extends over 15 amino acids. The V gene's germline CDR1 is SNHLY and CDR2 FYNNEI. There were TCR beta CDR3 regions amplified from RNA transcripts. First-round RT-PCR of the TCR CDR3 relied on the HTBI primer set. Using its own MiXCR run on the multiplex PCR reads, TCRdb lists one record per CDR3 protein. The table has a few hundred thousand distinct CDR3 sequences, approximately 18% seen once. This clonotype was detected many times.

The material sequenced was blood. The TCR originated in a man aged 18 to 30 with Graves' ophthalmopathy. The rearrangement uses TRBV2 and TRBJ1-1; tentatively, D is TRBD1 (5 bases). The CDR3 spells CASSVWGVGYTEAFF. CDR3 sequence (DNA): TGTGCCAGCAGTGTGTGGGGGGTAGGGTACACTGAAGCTTTCTTT.